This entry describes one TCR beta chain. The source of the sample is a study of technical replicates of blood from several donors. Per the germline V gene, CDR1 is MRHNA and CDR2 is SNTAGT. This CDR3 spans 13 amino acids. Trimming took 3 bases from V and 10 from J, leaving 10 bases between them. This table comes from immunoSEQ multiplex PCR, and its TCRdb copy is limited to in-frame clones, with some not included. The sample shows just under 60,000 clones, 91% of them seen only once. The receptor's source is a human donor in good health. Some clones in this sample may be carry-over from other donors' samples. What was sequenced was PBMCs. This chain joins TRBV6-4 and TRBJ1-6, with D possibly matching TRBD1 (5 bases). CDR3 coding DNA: TGTGCCAGCAGTGAAATCTCAGGGTCACCCCTCCACTTT. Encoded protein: CASSEISGSPLHF.